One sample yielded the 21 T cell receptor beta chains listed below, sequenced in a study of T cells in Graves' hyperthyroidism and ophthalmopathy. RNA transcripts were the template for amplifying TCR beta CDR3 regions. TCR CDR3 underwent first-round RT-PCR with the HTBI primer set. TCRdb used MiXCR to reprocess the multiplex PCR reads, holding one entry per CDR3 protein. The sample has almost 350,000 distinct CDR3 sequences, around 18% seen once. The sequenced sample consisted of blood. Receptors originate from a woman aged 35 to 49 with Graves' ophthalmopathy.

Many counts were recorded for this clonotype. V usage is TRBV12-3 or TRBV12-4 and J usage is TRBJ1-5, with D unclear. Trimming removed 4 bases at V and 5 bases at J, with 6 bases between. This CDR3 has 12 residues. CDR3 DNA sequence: TGTGCCAGCAGTTCCTCCGATCAGCCCCAGCATTTT. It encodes CASSSSDQPQHF.

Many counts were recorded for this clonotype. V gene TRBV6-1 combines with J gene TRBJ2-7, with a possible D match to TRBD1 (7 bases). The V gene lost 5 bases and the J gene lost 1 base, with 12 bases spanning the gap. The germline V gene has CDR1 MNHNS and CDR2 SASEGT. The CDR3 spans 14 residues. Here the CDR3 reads CASSPQGTSYEQYF. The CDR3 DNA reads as TGTGCCAGCAGTCCACAGGGGACTTCCTACGAGCAGTACTTC.

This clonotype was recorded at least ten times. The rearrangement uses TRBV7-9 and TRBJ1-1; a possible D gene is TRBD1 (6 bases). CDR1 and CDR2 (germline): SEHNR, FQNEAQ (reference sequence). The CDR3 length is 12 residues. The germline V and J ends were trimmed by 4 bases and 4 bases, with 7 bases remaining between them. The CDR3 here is CASSYRVTEAFF. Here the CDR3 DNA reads TGTGCCAGCAGCTACAGGGTCACTGAAGCTTTCTTT.

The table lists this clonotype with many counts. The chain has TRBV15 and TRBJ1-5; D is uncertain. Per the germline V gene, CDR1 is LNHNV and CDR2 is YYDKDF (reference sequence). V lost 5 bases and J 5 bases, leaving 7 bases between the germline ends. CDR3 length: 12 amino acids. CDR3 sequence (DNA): TGTGCCACCAGCGGCACCGATCAGCCCCAGCATTTT. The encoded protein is CATSGTDQPQHF.

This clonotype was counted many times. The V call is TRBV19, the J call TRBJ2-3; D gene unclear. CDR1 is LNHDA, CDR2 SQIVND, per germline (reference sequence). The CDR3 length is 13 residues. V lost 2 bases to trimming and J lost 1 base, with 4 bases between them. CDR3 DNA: TGTGCCAGTAGTATAAGGGGCACAGATACGCAGTATTTT. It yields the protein CASSIRGTDTQYF.

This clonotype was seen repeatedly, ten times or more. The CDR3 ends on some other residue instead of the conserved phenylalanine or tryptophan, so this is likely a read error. CDR3 in DNA: TGTGCCAGCACCCGGGCCCTGGGGAGCAATCAGCCCCAGCATCTT. Protein: CASTRALGSNQPQHL. The V and J genes are TRBV28 and TRBJ1-5; no clear D gene. CDR1 is MDHEN and CDR2 is SYDVKM in the germline V gene. The V end was cut by 7 bases, the J end by 1 base, with 14 bases between. The length of the CDR3 is 15 residues.

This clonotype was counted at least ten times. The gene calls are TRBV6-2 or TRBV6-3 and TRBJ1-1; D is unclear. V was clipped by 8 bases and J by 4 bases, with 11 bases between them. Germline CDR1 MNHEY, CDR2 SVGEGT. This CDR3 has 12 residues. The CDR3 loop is CASGGISTEAFF. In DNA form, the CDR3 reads TGTGCCAGCGGCGGTATTTCCACTGAAGCTTTCTTT.

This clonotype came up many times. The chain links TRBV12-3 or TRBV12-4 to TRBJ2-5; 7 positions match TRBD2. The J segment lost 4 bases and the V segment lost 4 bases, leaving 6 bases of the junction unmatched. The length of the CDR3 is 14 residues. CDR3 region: CASSSSGTGETQYF. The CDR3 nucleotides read TGTGCCAGCAGTTCAAGCGGGACGGGAGAGACCCAGTACTTC.

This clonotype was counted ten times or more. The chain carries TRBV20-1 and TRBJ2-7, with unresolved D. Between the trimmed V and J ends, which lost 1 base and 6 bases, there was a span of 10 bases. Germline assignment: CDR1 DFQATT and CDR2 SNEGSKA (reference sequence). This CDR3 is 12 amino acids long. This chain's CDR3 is CSARGRRGEQYF. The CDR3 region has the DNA TGCAGTGCTAGAGGAAGGAGAGGCGAGCAGTACTTC.

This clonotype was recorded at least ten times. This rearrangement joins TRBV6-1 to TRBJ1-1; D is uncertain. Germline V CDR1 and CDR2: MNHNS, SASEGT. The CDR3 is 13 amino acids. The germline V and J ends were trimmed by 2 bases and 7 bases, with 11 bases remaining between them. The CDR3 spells CASSESFRSEAFF. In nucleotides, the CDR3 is TGTGCCAGCAGTGAAAGTTTCAGGAGTGAAGCTTTCTTT.

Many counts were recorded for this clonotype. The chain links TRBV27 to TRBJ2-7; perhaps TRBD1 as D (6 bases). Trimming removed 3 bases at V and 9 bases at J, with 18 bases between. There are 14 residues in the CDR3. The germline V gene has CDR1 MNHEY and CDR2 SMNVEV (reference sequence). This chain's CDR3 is CASSLVGGSARQYF. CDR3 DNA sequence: TGTGCCAGCAGTTTGGTAGGGGGATCGGCGCGGCAGTACTTC.

CDR3 loop: CATYTRTTPYEQYF. Written as DNA, the CDR3 is TGTGCCACCTATACTAGGACTACTCCCTACGAGCAGTACTTC. The chain has TRBV6-1 and TRBJ2-7, with D perhaps TRBD2 (6 bases). Germline CDR1 MNHNS, CDR2 SASEGT. The CDR3 consists of 14 residues. Between the trimmed V and J ends, which lost 10 bases and 2 bases, there was a span of 18 bases.

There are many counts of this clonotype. CDR3 coding DNA: TGCAGTGCTGGGGATCCGGGACAGGGGAGCTATGGCTACACCTTC. Protein product: CSAGDPGQGSYGYTF. The chain links TRBV20-1 to TRBJ1-2; 10 bases fit TRBD1. CDR3 length: 15 residues. Germline lookup yields CDR1 DFQATT and CDR2 SNEGSKA (reference sequence). The V gene end was trimmed by 5 bases and the J gene end by 4 bases; junction bases not matched to a gene: 10.

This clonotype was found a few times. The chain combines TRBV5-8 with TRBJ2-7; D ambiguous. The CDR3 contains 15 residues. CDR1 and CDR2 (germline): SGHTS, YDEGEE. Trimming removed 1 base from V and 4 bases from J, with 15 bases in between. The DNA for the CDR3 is TGTGCCAGCAGCTTGTCACAGCTACTTTCTTACGAGCAGTACTTC. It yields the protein CASSLSQLLSYEQYF.

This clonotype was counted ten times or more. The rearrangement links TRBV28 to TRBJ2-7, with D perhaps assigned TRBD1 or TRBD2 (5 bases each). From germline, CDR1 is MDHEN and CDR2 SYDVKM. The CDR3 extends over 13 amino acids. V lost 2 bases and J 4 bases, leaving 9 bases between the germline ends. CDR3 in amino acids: CASSLGGLYEQYF. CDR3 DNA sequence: TGTGCCAGCAGTTTAGGGGGATTATACGAGCAGTACTTC.

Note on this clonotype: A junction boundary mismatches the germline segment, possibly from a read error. In DNA form, the CDR3 reads TGTGCCACCAGTGGTTCGATCAATCAGCCCCAGCTTTTT. It yields the protein CATSGSINQPQLF. The chain couples TRBV24-1 to TRBJ1-5, with unresolved D. This CDR3 region has 13 residues. Germline V gene data show CDR1 as KGHDR and CDR2 as SFDVKD.

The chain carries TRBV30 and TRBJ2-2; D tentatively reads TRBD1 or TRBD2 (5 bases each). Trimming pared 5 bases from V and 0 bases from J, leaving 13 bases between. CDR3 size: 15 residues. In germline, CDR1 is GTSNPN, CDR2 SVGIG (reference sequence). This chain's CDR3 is CAWWGRPPNTGELFF. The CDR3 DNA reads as TGTGCCTGGTGGGGGAGACCTCCGAACACCGGGGAGCTGTTTTTT.

This chain's CDR3 is CASSLAPGQNQETQYF. The DNA for the CDR3 is TGTGCCAGCAGCTTAGCCCCGGGACAGAATCAAGAGACCCAGTACTTC. The chain couples TRBV7-8 to TRBJ2-5; 7 bases line up with TRBD1. V lost 0 bases and J lost 2; bases outside the gene matches: 6. Germline lookup yields CDR1 SGHVS and CDR2 FQNEAQ. The CDR3 covers 16 residues.

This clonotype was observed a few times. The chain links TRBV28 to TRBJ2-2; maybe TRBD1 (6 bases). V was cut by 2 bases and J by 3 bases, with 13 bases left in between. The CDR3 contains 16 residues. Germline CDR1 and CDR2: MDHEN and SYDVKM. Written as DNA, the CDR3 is TGTGCCAGCAGTTTACGAACGGGACAATACACCGGGGAGCTGTTTTTT. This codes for CASSLRTGQYTGELFF.

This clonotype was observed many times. In nucleotides, the CDR3 is TGTGCCAGCAGCCAAGAGGCCGGACAGGGCATTTCGTACGAGCAGTACTTC. Its protein is CASSQEAGQGISYEQYF. The J gene is TRBJ2-7, the V gene TRBV4-2, with TRBD1 identical over 8 bases. The CDR3 has 17 residues. Trimming cost V 0 bases and J 4 bases; bases outside gene matches: 11. Looked up from germline, CDR1 is LGHNA and CDR2 is YNFKEQ.

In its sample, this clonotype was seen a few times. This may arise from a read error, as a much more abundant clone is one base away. The DNA for the CDR3 is TGTGCCAGTAGTATCCGGGACGGGGTCTACGAGCAGTACTTC. As protein: CASSIRDGVYEQYF. The rearrangement links TRBV19 to TRBJ2-7; D possibly uses TRBD1 or TRBD2 (5 bases each). CDR3 length: 14 residues. V lost 3 bases, J lost 3 bases, and 12 bases lay in between. CDR1 and CDR2 (germline): LNHDA, SQIVND (reference sequence). The variable domain in full, completed from reference TRBV19 and TRBJ2-7, reads DGGITQSPKYLFRKEGQNVTLSCEQNLNHDAMYWYRQDPGQGLRLIYYSQIVNDFQKGDIAEGYSVSREKKESFPLTVTSAQKNPTAFYLCASSIRDGVYEQYFGPGTRLTVT.